The rows below give T cell receptor beta chains drawn from one sample of a study of cytomegalovirus exposure and HLA in healthy donors. TCRdb's copy holds only in-frame clones and misses some; the assay was immunoSEQ multiplex PCR. The table shows around 54,000 clones, with more than 70% occurring only once. The material sequenced was PBMCs. The receptors shown here come from a young woman in good health and CMV-seropositive. Both conserved end residues are part of each CDR3. The D gene is left open where the match is weak. The size field is filled for only some rows; it gives once, few, many or a size class.

clone size	D gene	V gene	J gene	CDR3 DNA	CDR3 protein
NA	TRBD2	TRBV4-2	TRBJ2-5	TGTGCCAGCAGCCGCGGGCTAGCGGGGGGCGGGGAGACCCAGTACTTC	CASSRGLAGGGETQYF
NA	TRBD1	TRBV6-1	TRBJ2-5	TGTGCCAGCACTTCGGACAGGGGGCTGCGAGAGACCCAGTACTTC	CASTSDRGLRETQYF
NA	TRBD1	TRBV5-1	TRBJ2-5	TGCGCCAGCAGGGAGGGACAGGGACGGCGGGAGACCCAGTACTTC	CASREGQGRRETQYF
NA	TRBD2	TRBV7-3	TRBJ2-1	TGTGCCAGCAGCTTAATAGCCGGGACTAGCGATTCCTACAATGAGCAGTTCTTC	CASSLIAGTSDSYNEQFF
NA	TRBD2	TRBV7-7	TRBJ2-5	TGTGCTAGCAGTCCCGGACTAGACCAAGAGACCCAGTACTTC	CASSPGLDQETQYF
NA	TRBD2	TRBV7-9	TRBJ2-1	TGTGCCAGCAGCTTGAGGCGGGGGGGCCTCACCTACAATGAGCAGTTCTTC	CASSLRRGGLTYNEQFF
NA	TRBD2	TRBV6-4	TRBJ2-3	TGTGCCACCAGTGACCCCGGGACTAGCGGGGGCCGAGATACGCAGTATTTT	CATSDPGTSGGRDTQYF
NA	TRBD1	TRBV7-9	TRBJ1-4	TGTGCCAGCAGCTTACAGGGGGTCGGACTGTTTTTT	CASSLQGVGLFF
NA	NA	TRBV5-1	TRBJ2-1	TGCGCCAGCAGCCTGGTACTGTCCTACAATGAGCAGTTCTTC	CASSLVLSYNEQFF
NA	TRBD2	TRBV11-2	TRBJ2-1	TGTGCCAGCAGCGTTACTAGCGGGGGCTACAATGAGCAGTTCTTC	CASSVTSGGYNEQFF
NA	TRBD1	TRBV5-4	TRBJ1-2	TGTGCCAGCAGCTTCAACAGGGGGCAGGACTATGGCTACACCTTC	CASSFNRGQDYGYTF
NA	TRBD1	TRBV28	TRBJ2-6	TGTGCCAGCAGCCCTTACGGACAGGGCGGAGGGGCCAACGTCCTGACTTTC	CASSPYGQGGGANVLTF
NA	NA	TRBV7-3	TRBJ2-1	TGTGCCAGCAGCGCTATATTCAGGGGCGAGCAGTTCTTC	CASSAIFRGEQFF
NA	NA	TRBV5-1	TRBJ2-3	TGCGCCAGCAGGGGGCCTTCAGGCGCAGATACGCAGTATTTT	CASRGPSGADTQYF
medium-sized	TRBD1	TRBV2	TRBJ1-6	TGTGCCAGCAGTGAAGGGCCAGGGGGGAATTCACCCCTCCACTTT	CASSEGPGGNSPLHF
NA	NA	TRBV6-1	TRBJ2-2	TGTGCCAGCAGTTATGTAGTCACCGGGGAGCTGTTTTTT	CASSYVVTGELFF
NA	NA	TRBV2	TRBJ2-7	TGTGCCAGCAGTGAGGTCCGGGGCGAGCAGTACTTC	CASSEVRGEQYF
NA	NA	TRBV28	TRBJ1-4	TGTGCCAGCACCAAGGGGACAACAACTAATGAAAAACTGTTTTTT	CASTKGTTTNEKLFF
NA	NA	TRBV11-2	TRBJ1-5	TGTGCCAGCAGCTTAGATCGGGATCAGCCCCAGCATTTT	CASSLDRDQPQHF
once	TRBD2	TRBV11-1	TRBJ2-5	TGTGCCAGCAGCTTAGGTCACCTCGGAGGAGCGGGGGAAGGGGAGACCCAGTACTTC	CASSLGHLGGAGEGETQYF
NA	TRBD1	TRBV6-5	TRBJ1-2	TGTGCCAGCAGCCAGACAGGGTTTGGAAACTATGGCTACACCTTC	CASSQTGFGNYGYTF
NA	NA	TRBV20-1	TRBJ1-1	TGCAGTGCGTATCTAAACACTGAAGCTTTCTTT	CSAYLNTEAFF
once	TRBD2	TRBV27	TRBJ2-7	TGTGCCAGCACTCGCGATCCCGGGGGGATTATCGACGAGCAGTACTTC	CASTRDPGGIIDEQYF
NA	NA	TRBV19	TRBJ2-7	TGTGCCAAAGCCCCCAACGTCGAGCAGTACTTC	CAKAPNVEQYF
few	TRBD1	TRBV19	TRBJ1-2	TGTGCCAGTAGTATGTTGACAGGGCGTTCTAACTATGGCTACACCTTC	CASSMLTGRSNYGYTF
once	NA	TRBV7-2	TRBJ2-5	TGTGCCAGCAACATCGGGCCATTGGAGGGGACCCAGTACTTC	CASNIGPLEGTQYF
NA	NA	TRBV6-5	TRBJ1-5	TGTGCCAGCAGTTACGGGCCGAATCAGCCCCAGCATTTT	CASSYGPNQPQHF
NA	NA	TRBV7-9	TRBJ1-1	TGTGCCAGCAGCTTTTCGGGGACTGAAGCTTTCTTT	CASSFSGTEAFF
few	TRBD1	TRBV19	TRBJ1-3	TGTGCCAGCGGCTCGGACAGGGCCCTCCTGGATCCTGGAAACACCATATATTTT	CASGSDRALLDPGNTIYF
NA	NA	TRBV6-1	TRBJ1-1	TGTGCCAGCAGTGAAACAGGTGTGGCGGATACTGAAGCTTTCTTT	CASSETGVADTEAFF
NA	NA	TRBV28	TRBJ2-3	TGTGCCAGCAGTTTATACACGGGGGGCACAGATACGCAGTATTTT	CASSLYTGGTDTQYF
NA	NA	TRBV5-1	TRBJ2-3	TGCGCCAGCAGCTTGGAGGGGGGGGACACAGATACGCAGTATTTT	CASSLEGGDTDTQYF
NA	TRBD2	TRBV6-5	TRBJ2-7	TGTGCCAGCAGAAGGACTAGCGGGGGGGAGCAGTACTTC	CASRRTSGGEQYF
once	TRBD1	TRBV9	TRBJ2-1	TGTGCCAGCAGCGTAGGACAGGGGTCCCCTGGGGAGCAGTTCTTC	CASSVGQGSPGEQFF
NA	TRBD1	TRBV7-9	TRBJ2-5	TGTGCCAGCAGCTTTACAGGGGAGGAGACCCAGTACTTC	CASSFTGEETQYF
NA	NA	TRBV18	TRBJ1-3	TGTGCCAGCTCACCCGACAGTCGGAGTGGAAACACCATATATTTT	CASSPDSRSGNTIYF
NA	NA	TRBV10-1	TRBJ1-4	TGCGCCAGCACGAGAGCAACAGGGTTTGATGAAAAACTGTTTTTT	CASTRATGFDEKLFF
NA	TRBD2	TRBV27	TRBJ2-7	TGTGCCAGCAGCCCACTCTTAGCGGGGGTGGCCTACGAGCAGTACTTC	CASSPLLAGVAYEQYF
once	TRBD1	TRBV2	TRBJ1-1	TGTGCCAGCACTCTGGACAGGGTGAACACTGAAGCTTTCTTT	CASTLDRVNTEAFF
NA	TRBD1	TRBV28	TRBJ2-7	TGTGCCAGTAATGAGGGACAGGGTAGGACCTACGAGCAGTACTTC	CASNEGQGRTYEQYF
NA	NA	TRBV10-3	TRBJ2-3	TGTGCCATCAGTGACCATGGGGCCCCTAGCACAGATACGCAGTATTTT	CAISDHGAPSTDTQYF
NA	TRBD1	TRBV5-4	TRBJ2-2	TGTGCCAGTAGACAGGGGTCTAACGGGGAGCTGTTTTTT	CASRQGSNGELFF
NA	NA	TRBV7-2	TRBJ2-7	TGTGCCAGCAGTTTCGTAGCAGGGGCCGATTCCTACGAGCAGTACTTC	CASSFVAGADSYEQYF
NA	TRBD2	TRBV29-1	TRBJ2-7	TGCAGCGTTGTCATTAGCGGGGGATCCTCCTACGAGCAGTACTTC	CSVVISGGSSYEQYF
few	TRBD1	TRBV6-6	TRBJ2-7	TGTGCCAGCAGTTACCCGAGGGACAGCTCCTACGAGCAGTACTTC	CASSYPRDSSYEQYF
NA	NA	TRBV9	TRBJ1-4	TGTGCCAGCAGCGCACAGGGCGGGGGAACTAATGAAAAACTGTTTTTT	CASSAQGGGTNEKLFF
NA	NA	TRBV6-1	TRBJ2-2	TGTGCCAGCAGTGTTGAGGGGGTGGCCGGGGAGCTGTTTTTT	CASSVEGVAGELFF
NA	TRBD1	TRBV5-1	TRBJ2-7	TGCGCCAGCAGCAAGGACAGGGGTACCTACGAGCAGTACTTC	CASSKDRGTYEQYF
NA	TRBD1	TRBV7-2	TRBJ1-6	TGTGCCAGCAGCCAACAGCGGGCCAGGGGGGAACTACTCCACTTT	CASSQQRARGELLHF
once	TRBD1	TRBV27	TRBJ1-4	TGTGCCAGCAGTTTATCAGGACAGGGGAGTGAAAAACTGTTTTTT	CASSLSGQGSEKLFF
once	NA	TRBV30	TRBJ1-2	TGTGCCTCAAGCCCCGACAGCCATGGCTACACCTTC	CASSPDSHGYTF
NA	NA	TRBV19	TRBJ2-2	TGTGCCAGTAGTATGGGGACAACGAACACCGGGGAGCTGTTTTTT	CASSMGTTNTGELFF
NA	TRBD1	TRBV10-3	TRBJ2-4	TGTGCCATCAGCCTGGACAGGGAGAACATTCAGTACTTC	CAISLDRENIQYF
once	TRBD2	TRBV4-2	TRBJ2-7	TGTGCCAGCAGCAGGGGTCTAGCGGGGGGGCCCTCCTACGAGCAGTACTTC	CASSRGLAGGPSYEQYF